The 27 T cell receptor beta chains below all came from one sample that was sequenced in a study of blood T cell repertoires in COVID-19. Produced via immunoSEQ multiplex PCR; TCRdb's table is partial and in-frame only. The repertoire includes roughly 190,000 clones, about 81% of them detected once, and 14% sits in the top ten. Sequenced input: peripheral blood. The receptors here all came from a man aged 25 to 40 with active or convalescent COVID-19.

The chain carries TRBV21-1 and TRBJ2-2; the table's D call, TRBD2, was not checked against the DNA. TRBV21-1 is shown as a pseudogene. The CDR3 is 20 amino acids. The CDR3 here is CASGQLAGGIPFANTGELFF. Here the CDR3 DNA reads TGTGCCAGCGGCCAGCTAGCGGGGGGAATCCCGTTCGCGAACACCGGGGAGCTGTTTTTT.

The J gene is TRBJ1-1, the V gene TRBV5-4, with D hard to call. The CDR3 has 14 residues. CDR1 and CDR2 from the germline V gene are SGHNT and YYREEE (reference sequence). Trimming took 0 bases from V and 0 from J, leaving 6 bases between them. In DNA, the CDR3 is TGTGCCAGCAGCTTGGAGGAGATGAACACTGAAGCTTTCTTT. It encodes CASSLEEMNTEAFF.

This clone was found once. The chain links TRBV4-2 to TRBJ1-5, with 7 nucleotides matching TRBD1. Per the germline V gene, CDR1 is LGHNA and CDR2 is YNFKEQ. V gave up 3 bases and J gave up 2 bases; unmatched junction bases: 4. This CDR3 has 15 amino acids. CDR3: CASSHATGGNQPQHF. The CDR3 bases are TGTGCCAGCAGCCACGCTACAGGGGGCAATCAGCCCCAGCATTTT.

The rearrangement uses TRBV27 and TRBJ1-2, with 12 positions matching TRBD1. Germline V lookup: CDR1 MNHEY, CDR2 SMNVEV (reference sequence). J was trimmed by 8 bases and V by 6 bases; bases with no gene match: 10. The CDR3 sequence is 15 residues long. The CDR3 coding sequence is TGTGCCAGCAGCTATCTGGGACAGGGGGCGGGCGGCTACACCTTC. This translates into CASSYLGQGAGGYTF.

CDR3 nucleotide sequence: TGTGCCAGAGCTGTTAGGGACAGGGGAATCCATGGCTACACCTTC. Its translation is CARAVRDRGIHGYTF. V is TRBV2 and J is TRBJ1-2, with 10 bases lining up with TRBD1. Germline trimming cut 9 bases from V and 6 bases from J; bases unmatched to any gene: 13. CDR1 and CDR2 (germline): SNHLY, FYNNEI. The length of the CDR3 is 15 residues.

This clone was observed at least ten times. J is TRBJ2-1 and V is TRBV6-4; a possible D gene is TRBD1 (6 bases). Looked up from germline, CDR1 is MRHNA and CDR2 is SNTAGT. The CDR3 contains 13 residues. V was pared by 3 bases and J by 7 bases, with 10 bases between. The CDR3 region is CASSERDRNEQFF. CDR3 nucleotide sequence: TGTGCCAGCAGTGAACGTGACAGGAATGAGCAGTTCTTC.

The genes are TRBV14 and TRBJ2-1; D remains ambiguous. The length of the CDR3 is 12 residues. Germline assignment: CDR1 SGHDN and CDR2 FVKESK. The V end was cut by 1 base, the J end by 7 bases, with 5 bases between. CDR3 DNA: TGTGCCAGCAGCCAAGTTCAGAATGAGCAGTTCTTC. Amino acid sequence: CASSQVQNEQFF. Full variable domain (missing parts from reference TRBV14 and TRBJ2-1): EAGVTQFPSHSVIEKGQTVTLRCDPISGHDNLYWYRRVMGKEIKFLLHFVKESKQDESGMPNNRFLAERTGGTYSTLKVQPAELEDSGVYFCASSQVQNEQFFGPGTRLTVL.

The V gene is TRBV6-6, the J gene TRBJ1-2; TRBD1 might be the D (6 bases). V was clipped by 6 bases and J by 2 bases, with 10 bases between them. Germline V lookup: CDR1 MNHNY, CDR2 SVGAGI (reference sequence). This CDR3 comprises 13 residues. The CDR3 coding sequence is TGTGCCAGCAGCCAGGGGCAGAACTATGGCTACACCTTC. Amino acid sequence: CASSQGQNYGYTF.

This chain uses TRBV2 with TRBJ1-2; D uncertain. CDR1 SNHLY and CDR2 FYNNEI come from the germline V gene. The CDR3 runs 14 residues. With 6 bases removed from V and 5 bases from J, the gap between germline ends came to 16 bases. The chain's CDR3 is CASRRRDPGYGYTF. The DNA for the CDR3 is TGTGCCAGCAGGCGGAGGGATCCGGGGTATGGCTACACCTTC.

V usage is TRBV6-5 and J usage is TRBJ2-4; 9 positions agree with TRBD1. This CDR3 spans 15 amino acids. After removal of 0 bases from V and 6 bases from J, the junction contained 3 bases not matched to a gene. Germline-derived CDR1 and CDR2 are MNHEY and SVGAGI. CDR3: CASSYSGTGSNIQYF. CDR3 sequence (DNA): TGTGCCAGCAGTTACTCCGGGACAGGGTCAAACATTCAGTACTTC.

This chain links TRBV7-9 with TRBJ2-7, with TRBD2 identical over 11 bases. This CDR3 is built from 15 residues. J gave up 0 bases and V 6 bases, and 4 bases lay outside the gene matches. In germline, CDR1 is SEHNR, CDR2 FQNEAQ (reference sequence). CDR3 residues: CASRPTSGSSYEQYF. The CDR3 nucleotides are TGTGCCAGCAGACCTACTAGCGGGAGCTCCTACGAGCAGTACTTC.

V usage is TRBV30 and J usage is TRBJ1-2; 7 bases match TRBD1. The V gene end was trimmed by 3 bases and the J gene end by 8 bases; junction bases not matched to a gene: 3. The CDR3 spans 11 residues. Germline V lookup: CDR1 GTSNPN, CDR2 SVGIG (reference sequence). This CDR3 is CAWSKTGGYTF. The CDR3 region has the DNA TGTGCCTGGAGCAAGACAGGGGGCTACACCTTC.

The chain has TRBV12-3 or TRBV12-4 and TRBJ2-7; 9 bases map to TRBD1. The J segment lost 7 bases and the V segment lost 6 bases, leaving 7 bases of the junction unmatched. CDR3 length: 13 residues. The CDR3: CASSPGQGREQYF. DNA of the CDR3: TGTGCCAGCAGCCCGGGACAGGGCAGGGAGCAGTACTTC.

The chain links TRBV19 to TRBJ2-7; 13 nucleotides match TRBD2. V trimming: 1 base; J trimming: 6 bases; junction bases outside the gene matches: 6. The germline V gene encodes CDR1 LNHDA and CDR2 SQIVND (reference sequence). CDR3 length: 16 amino acids. Here the CDR3 reads CASSIGGTSGNTEQYF. The CDR3 DNA is TGTGCCAGTAGTATAGGAGGGACTAGCGGGAACACCGAGCAGTACTTC.

CDR3: CASSPGGEAGVSEQYF. In DNA form, the CDR3 reads TGCGCCAGCAGCCCCGGGGGGGAAGCGGGAGTTAGCGAGCAGTACTTC. This sequence joins TRBV4-3 and TRBJ2-7; 8 bases line up with TRBD2. V was pared by 4 bases and J by 6 bases, with 14 bases of the junction left unmatched. The germline CDR1 and CDR2 sequences are LGHNA and YSLEER. The CDR3 loop spans 16 amino acids.

This clone was detected once. The chain is built from TRBV7-9 and TRBJ1-2; maybe TRBD1 (5 bases). The CDR3 consists of 14 residues. Looked up from germline, CDR1 is SEHNR and CDR2 is FQNEAQ (reference sequence). Trimming cost V 1 base and J 2 bases, with 8 bases left between them. The CDR3 bases are TGTGCCAGCAGCTTAGTCCGGGGGAACTATGGCTACACCTTC. Translated: CASSLVRGNYGYTF. The full variable domain, in which reference TRBV7-9 and TRBJ1-2 provide the parts outside the CDR3, is DTGVSQNPRHKITKRGQNVTFRCDPISEHNRLYWYRQTLGQGPEFLTYFQNEAQLEKSRLLSDRFSAERPKGSFSTLEIQRTEQGDSAMYLCASSLVRGNYGYTFGSGTRLTVV.

This chain joins TRBV5-4 and TRBJ2-5; 8 nucleotides match TRBD2. CDR3 length equals 14 residues. V lost 4 bases and J lost 5; bases outside the gene matches: 7. CDR1 and CDR2 from the germline V gene are SGHNT and YYREEE (reference sequence). The CDR3 DNA reads TGTGCCAGCAGCGATTCTCGGGGGGGGGAGACCCAGTACTTC. Its protein product is CASSDSRGGETQYF.

This clone appeared once. The chain combines TRBV28 with TRBJ2-3, with TRBD2 matching 10 bases. The J segment lost 1 base and the V segment lost 5 bases, leaving 12 bases of the junction unmatched. From germline, CDR1 is MDHEN and CDR2 SYDVKM. This CDR3 is built from 18 residues. In DNA, the CDR3 is TGTGCCAGCAGTAGCGGGGGGGCCTCTAACCTGCGCACAGATACGCAGTATTTT. It encodes CASSSGGASNLRTDTQYF.

This clone was found once. This sequence joins TRBV6-5 and TRBJ1-2; 8 nucleotides match TRBD1. V shed 6 bases and J 4 bases; nucleotides not matched to a gene: 7. The CDR3 contains 14 residues. Germline V gives CDR1 MNHEY, CDR2 SVGAGI. The CDR3 protein is CASSRTGTTYGYTF. CDR3 DNA sequence: TGTGCCAGCAGCCGGACAGGGACAACCTATGGCTACACCTTC.

This clone was seen a handful of times. The chain has TRBV5-1 and TRBJ2-3; D possibly corresponds to TRBD1 (5 bases). There are 14 residues in the CDR3. The V and J ends lost 4 bases and 0 bases respectively, with 9 bases between them. Germline-derived CDR1 and CDR2 are SGHRS and YFSETQ. The CDR3 is CASSQGPSTDTQYF. As DNA, the CDR3 is TGCGCCAGCAGCCAGGGCCCTAGCACAGATACGCAGTATTTT.

This clone appeared once. For the CDR3, the DNA is TGCAGTGCTAATGAAAGGCGGGACAGGGGTCCCACAGATACGCAGTATTTT. Translated: CSANERRDRGPTDTQYF. The chain carries TRBV20-1 and TRBJ2-3, with 10 bases matching TRBD1. Trimming at V came to 4 bases and at J to 2 bases, leaving 12 bases not matched to a gene. The CDR3 totals 17 residues. Germline-derived CDR1 and CDR2 are DFQATT and SNEGSKA (reference sequence).

The chain recombines TRBV5-8 with TRBJ1-5; 9 bases map to TRBD1. Germline CDR1 reads SGHTS; CDR2 reads YDEGEE. CDR3 length: 14 amino acids. The V and J ends lost 4 bases and 5 bases, in that order; junction bases with no gene match: 4. In nucleotides, the CDR3 is TGTGCCAGCAGCCCCGGGACAGGGCATCAGCCCCAGCATTTT. It is translated as CASSPGTGHQPQHF.

J is TRBJ2-2 and V is TRBV19; the D gene is possibly TRBD2 (6 bases). Trimming took 11 bases from V and 0 from J, leaving 19 bases between them. The CDR3 loop spans 16 amino acids. Germline values: CDR1 LNHDA, CDR2 SQIVND (reference sequence). The CDR3 loop is CAAKKLGTPNTGELFF. For the CDR3, the DNA is TGTGCCGCAAAAAAACTAGGGACTCCGAACACCGGGGAGCTGTTTTTT.

This chain links TRBV30 with TRBJ2-7, with D tentatively TRBD2 (6 bases). Germline CDR1 and CDR2: GTSNPN and SVGIG (reference sequence). V was trimmed by 1 base and J by 3 bases, leaving 13 bases between them. The CDR3 loop spans 14 amino acids. The CDR3: CAWSGGLGGYEQYF. The CDR3 DNA reads as TGTGCCTGGAGTGGGGGACTCGGCGGCTACGAGCAGTACTTC.

This clone was recorded at least ten times. The genes are TRBV6-5 and TRBJ1-3; D ambiguous. The V gene lost 6 bases and the J gene lost 0 bases, with 9 bases spanning the gap. The CDR3 length is 14 residues. Germline assignment: CDR1 MNHEY and CDR2 SVGAGI. DNA for the CDR3: TGTGCCAGCAGAAGAGCCGGCTCTGGAAACACCATATATTTT. Translation gives CASRRAGSGNTIYF.

The chain carries TRBV19 and TRBJ1-2, with 9 bases lining up with TRBD1. There are 12 residues in the CDR3. The V gene end was trimmed by 6 bases and the J gene end by 5 bases; junction bases not matched to a gene: 1. Germline loops: CDR1 LNHDA, CDR2 SQIVND (reference sequence). CDR3 in DNA: TGTGCCAGTAGCGGACAGGGGTATGGCTACACCTTC. As protein: CASSGQGYGYTF.

This rearrangement joins TRBV18 to TRBJ1-1; a weak D match, TRBD1 (6 bases). The CDR3 runs 14 residues. Trimming shortened V by 2 bases and J by 4 bases, and 11 bases separated the two germline ends. Germline CDR1 and CDR2: KGHSH and LQKENI. The CDR3, as DNA: TGTGCCAGCTCACCAAAAGAAGGGGGCACTGAAGCTTTCTTT. It codes for CASSPKEGGTEAFF. Looking up the rest from reference TRBV18 and TRBJ1-1 gives the full variable domain: NAGVMQNPRHLVRRRGQEARLRCSPMKGHSHVYWYRQLPEEGLKFMVYLQKENIIDESGMPKERFSAEFPKEGPSILRIQQVVRGDSAAYFCASSPKEGGTEAFFGQGTRLTVV.